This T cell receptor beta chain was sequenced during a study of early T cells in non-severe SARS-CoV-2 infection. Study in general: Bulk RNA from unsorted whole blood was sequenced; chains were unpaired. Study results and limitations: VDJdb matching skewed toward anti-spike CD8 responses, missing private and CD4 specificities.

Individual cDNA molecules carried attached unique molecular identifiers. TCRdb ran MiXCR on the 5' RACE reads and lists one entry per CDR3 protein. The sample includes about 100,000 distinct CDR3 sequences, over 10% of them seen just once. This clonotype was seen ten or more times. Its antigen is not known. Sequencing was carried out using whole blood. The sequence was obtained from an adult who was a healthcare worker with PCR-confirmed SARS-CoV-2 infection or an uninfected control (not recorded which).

This CDR3 is CSALAGLAGGTDTQYF. The CDR3 coding sequence is TGCAGCGCCCTTGCCGGACTAGCGGGGGGTACAGATACGCAGTATTTT. The chain uses TRBV29-1 and TRBJ2-3; 14 bases are shared with TRBD2. Germline trimming cut 7 bases from V and 3 bases from J; bases unmatched to any gene: 9. This CDR3 region has 16 residues. From germline, CDR1 is SQVTM and CDR2 ANQGSEA.